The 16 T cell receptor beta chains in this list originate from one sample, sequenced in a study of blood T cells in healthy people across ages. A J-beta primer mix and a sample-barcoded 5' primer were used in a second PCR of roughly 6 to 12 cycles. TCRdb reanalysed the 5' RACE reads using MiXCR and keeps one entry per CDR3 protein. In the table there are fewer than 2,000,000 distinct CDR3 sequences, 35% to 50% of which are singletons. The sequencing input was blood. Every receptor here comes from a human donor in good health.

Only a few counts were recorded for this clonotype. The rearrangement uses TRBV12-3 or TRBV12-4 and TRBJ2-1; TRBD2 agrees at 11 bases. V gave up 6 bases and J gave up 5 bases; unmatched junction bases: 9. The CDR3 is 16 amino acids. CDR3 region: CASRHLGTSGDNEQFF. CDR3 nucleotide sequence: TGTGCCAGCAGACACCTCGGGACTAGCGGTGACAATGAGCAGTTCTTC.

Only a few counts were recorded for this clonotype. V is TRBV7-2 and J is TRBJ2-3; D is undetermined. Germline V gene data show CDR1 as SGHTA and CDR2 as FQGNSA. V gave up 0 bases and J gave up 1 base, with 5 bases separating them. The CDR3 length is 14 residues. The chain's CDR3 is CASSLADRTDTQYF. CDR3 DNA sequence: TGTGCCAGCAGCTTAGCCGACCGCACAGATACGCAGTATTTT.

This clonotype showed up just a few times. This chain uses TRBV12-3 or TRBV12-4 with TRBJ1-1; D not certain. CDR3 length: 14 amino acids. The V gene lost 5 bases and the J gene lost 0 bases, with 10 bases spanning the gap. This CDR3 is CASSPRVLNTEAFF. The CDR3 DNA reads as TGTGCCAGCAGTCCTAGGGTACTGAACACTGAAGCTTTCTTT.

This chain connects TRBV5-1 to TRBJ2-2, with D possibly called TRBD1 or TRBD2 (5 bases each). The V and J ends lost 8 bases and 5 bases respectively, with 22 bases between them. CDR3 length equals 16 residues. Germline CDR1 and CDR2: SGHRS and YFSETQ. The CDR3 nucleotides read TGCGCCAGTCACCGGGGCCAAAATATTGATACCGGGGAGCTGTTTTTT. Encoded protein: CASHRGQNIDTGELFF. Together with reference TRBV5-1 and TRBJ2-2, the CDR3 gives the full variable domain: KAGVTQTPRYLIKTRGQQVTLSCSPISGHRSVSWYQQTPGQGLQFLFEYFSETQRNKGNFPGRFSGRQFSNSRSEMNVSTLELGDSALYLCASHRGQNIDTGELFFGEGSRLTVL.

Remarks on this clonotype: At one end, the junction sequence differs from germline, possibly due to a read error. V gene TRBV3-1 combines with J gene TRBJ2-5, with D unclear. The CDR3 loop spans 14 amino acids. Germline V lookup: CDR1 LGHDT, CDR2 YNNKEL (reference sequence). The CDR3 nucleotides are TGTGCCAGCAGACCAGGAGAGAACCAAGAGACCCGGTACTTC. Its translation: CASRPGENQETRYF.

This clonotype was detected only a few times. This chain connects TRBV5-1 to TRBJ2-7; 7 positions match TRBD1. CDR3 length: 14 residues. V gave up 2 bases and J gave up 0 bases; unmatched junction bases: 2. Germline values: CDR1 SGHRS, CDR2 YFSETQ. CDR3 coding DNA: TGCGCCAGCAGCTTCAACAGGGGCTCCTACGAGCAGTACTTC. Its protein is CASSFNRGSYEQYF.

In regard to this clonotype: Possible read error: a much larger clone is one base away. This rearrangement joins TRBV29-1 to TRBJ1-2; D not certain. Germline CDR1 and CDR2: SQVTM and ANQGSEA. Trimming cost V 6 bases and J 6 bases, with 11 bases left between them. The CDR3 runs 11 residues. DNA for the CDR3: TGCAGCGTATTACTGGGTAATGGCTACACCTTC. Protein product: CSVLLGNGYTF.

The CDR3 DNA reads as TGCGCCAGCAGCTTCGGCCAGGGTTCTAGGACCCTCTACAATGAGCAGTTCTTC. Translating gives CASSFGQGSRTLYNEQFF. V gene TRBV5-1 combines with J gene TRBJ2-1; tentatively, D is TRBD1 (5 bases). Looked up from germline, CDR1 is SGHRS and CDR2 is YFSETQ. The CDR3 runs to 18 residues. Trimming stripped 2 bases from V and 3 bases from J, with 21 bases between.

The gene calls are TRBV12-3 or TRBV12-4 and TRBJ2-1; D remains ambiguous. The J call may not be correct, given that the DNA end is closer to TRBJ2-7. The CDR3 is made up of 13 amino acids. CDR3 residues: CASKGTGTYEQYF. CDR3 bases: TGTGCCAGCAAGGGAACTGGAACCTACGAGCAGTACTTC.

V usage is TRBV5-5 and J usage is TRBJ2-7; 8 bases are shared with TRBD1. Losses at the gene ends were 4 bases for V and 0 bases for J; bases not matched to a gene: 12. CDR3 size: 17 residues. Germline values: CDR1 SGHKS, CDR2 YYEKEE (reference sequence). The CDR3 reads CASSGWTGSSSSYEQYF. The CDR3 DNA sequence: TGTGCCAGCAGCGGATGGACAGGGAGCTCGAGCTCCTACGAGCAGTACTTC. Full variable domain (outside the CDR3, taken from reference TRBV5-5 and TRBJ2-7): DAGVTQSPTHLIKTRGQQVTLRCSPISGHKSVSWYQQVLGQGPQFIFQYYEKEERGRGNFPDRFSARQFPNYSSELNVNALLLGDSALYLCASSGWTGSSSSYEQYFGPGTRLTVT.

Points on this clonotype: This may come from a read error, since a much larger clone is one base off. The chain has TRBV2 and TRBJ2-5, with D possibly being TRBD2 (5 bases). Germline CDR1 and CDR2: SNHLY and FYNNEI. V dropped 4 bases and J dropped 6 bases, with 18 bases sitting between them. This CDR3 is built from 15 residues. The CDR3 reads CASSGARAGVKTQYF. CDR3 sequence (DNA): TGTGCCAGCAGTGGAGCGCGGGCAGGAGTCAAGACCCAGTACTTC.

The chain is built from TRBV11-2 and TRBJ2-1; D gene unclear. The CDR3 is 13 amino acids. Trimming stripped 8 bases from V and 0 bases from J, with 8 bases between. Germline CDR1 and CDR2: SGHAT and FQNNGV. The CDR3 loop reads CASCGSSYNEQFF. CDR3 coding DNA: TGTGCCAGCTGTGGTAGCTCCTACAATGAGCAGTTCTTC. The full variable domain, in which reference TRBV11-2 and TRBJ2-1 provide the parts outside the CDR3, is EAGVAQSPRYKIIEKRQSVAFWCNPISGHATLYWYQQILGQGPKLLIQFQNNGVVDDSQLPKDRFSAERLKGVDSTLKIQPAKLEDSAVYLCASCGSSYNEQFFGPGTRLTVL.

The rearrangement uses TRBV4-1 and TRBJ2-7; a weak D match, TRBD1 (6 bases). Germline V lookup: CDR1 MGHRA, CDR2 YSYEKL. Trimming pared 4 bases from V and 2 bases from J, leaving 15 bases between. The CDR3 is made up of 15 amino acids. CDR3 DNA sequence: TGCGCCAGCAGCCGAAAGTGGACAGAGCCCTACGAGCAGTACTTC. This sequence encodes CASSRKWTEPYEQYF.

The CDR3 loop reads CAISDLSTTSTGETQYF. CDR3 nucleotides: TGTGCCATCAGTGACCTCAGCACTACCTCAACTGGAGAGACCCAGTACTTC. V gene TRBV10-3 combines with J gene TRBJ2-5, with no clear D. Between the trimmed V and J ends, which lost 3 bases and 4 bases, there was a span of 21 bases. The CDR3 has 17 residues. Germline-derived CDR1 and CDR2 are ENHRY and SYGVKD.

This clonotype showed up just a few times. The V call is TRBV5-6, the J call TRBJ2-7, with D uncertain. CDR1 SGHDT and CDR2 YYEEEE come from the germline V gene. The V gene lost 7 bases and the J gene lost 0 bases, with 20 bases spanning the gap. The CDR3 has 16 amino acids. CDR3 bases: TGTGCCAGCGGATCCCGTTTCCTGCACAACTCCTACGAGCAGTACTTC. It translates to CASGSRFLHNSYEQYF.

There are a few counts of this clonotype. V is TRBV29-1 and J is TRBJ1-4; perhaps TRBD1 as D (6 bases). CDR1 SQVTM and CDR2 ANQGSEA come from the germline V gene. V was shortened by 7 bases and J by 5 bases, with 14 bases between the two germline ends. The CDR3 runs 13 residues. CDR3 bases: TGCAGCGCAACCGGCAGGGGAAATGAAAAACTGTTTTTT. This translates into CSATGRGNEKLFF. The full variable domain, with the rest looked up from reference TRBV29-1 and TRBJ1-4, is SAVISQKPSRDICQRGTSLTIQCQVDSQVTMMFWYRQQPGQSLTLIATANQGSEATYESGFVIDKFPISRPNLTFSTLTVSNMSPEDSSIYLCSATGRGNEKLFFGSGTQLSVL.